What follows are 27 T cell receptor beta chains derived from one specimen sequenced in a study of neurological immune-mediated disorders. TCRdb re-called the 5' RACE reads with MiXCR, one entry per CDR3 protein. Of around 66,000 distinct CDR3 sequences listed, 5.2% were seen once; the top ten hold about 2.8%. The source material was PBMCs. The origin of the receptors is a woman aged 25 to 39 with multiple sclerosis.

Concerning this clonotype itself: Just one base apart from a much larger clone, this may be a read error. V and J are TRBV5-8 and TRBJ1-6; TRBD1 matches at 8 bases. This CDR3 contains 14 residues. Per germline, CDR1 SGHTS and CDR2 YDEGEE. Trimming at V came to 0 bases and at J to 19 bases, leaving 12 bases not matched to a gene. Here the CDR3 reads CASSLVGTGLLRHF. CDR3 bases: TGTGCCAGCAGCTTGGTCGGGACAGGCCTCCTGAGACACTTT.

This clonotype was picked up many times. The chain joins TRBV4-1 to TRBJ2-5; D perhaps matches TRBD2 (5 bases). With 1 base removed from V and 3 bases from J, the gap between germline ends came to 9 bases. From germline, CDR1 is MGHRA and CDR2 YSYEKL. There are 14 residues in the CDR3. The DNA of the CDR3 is TGCGCCAGCAGCCAAGCTACCGGGAAAGAGACCCAGTACTTC. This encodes CASSQATGKETQYF.

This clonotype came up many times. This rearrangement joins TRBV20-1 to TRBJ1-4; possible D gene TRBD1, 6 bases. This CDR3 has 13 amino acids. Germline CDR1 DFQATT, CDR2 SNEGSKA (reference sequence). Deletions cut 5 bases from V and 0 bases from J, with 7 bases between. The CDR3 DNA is TGCAGTGCTTGGACAGCAACTAATGAAAAACTGTTTTTT. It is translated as CSAWTATNEKLFF.

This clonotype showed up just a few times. The CDR3 sequence: CSALLVRGRGNTEAFF. CDR3 nucleotide sequence: TGCAGTGCTCTCCTTGTGAGGGGGCGCGGGAACACTGAAGCTTTCTTT. The chain employs TRBV20-1 and TRBJ1-1, with TRBD1 identical over 7 bases. This CDR3 comprises 16 residues. Looked up from germline, CDR1 is DFQATT and CDR2 is SNEGSKA (reference sequence). V trimming: 5 bases; J trimming: 1 base; junction bases outside the gene matches: 13.

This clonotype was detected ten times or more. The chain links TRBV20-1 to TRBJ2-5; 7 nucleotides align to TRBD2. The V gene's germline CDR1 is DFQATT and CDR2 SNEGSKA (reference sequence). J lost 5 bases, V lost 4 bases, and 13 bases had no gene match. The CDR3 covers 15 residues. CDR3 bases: TGCAGTGCTATCGCTCTAGCGGATAATGCGGAGACCCAGTACTTC. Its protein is CSAIALADNAETQYF.

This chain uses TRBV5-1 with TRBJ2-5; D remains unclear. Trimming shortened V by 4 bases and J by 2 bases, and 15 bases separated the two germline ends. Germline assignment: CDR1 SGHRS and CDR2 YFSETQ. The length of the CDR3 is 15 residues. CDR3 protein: CASSPSGPQQETQYF. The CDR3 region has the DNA TGCGCCAGCAGCCCCTCCGGGCCTCAGCAAGAGACCCAGTACTTC.

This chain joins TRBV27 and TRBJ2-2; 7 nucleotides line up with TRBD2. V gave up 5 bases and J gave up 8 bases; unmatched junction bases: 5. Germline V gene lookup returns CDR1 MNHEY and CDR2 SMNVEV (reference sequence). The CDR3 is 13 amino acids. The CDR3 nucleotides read TGTGCCAGCAGTCGTAGCGGGCCGGGGGAGCTGTTTTTT. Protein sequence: CASSRSGPGELFF.

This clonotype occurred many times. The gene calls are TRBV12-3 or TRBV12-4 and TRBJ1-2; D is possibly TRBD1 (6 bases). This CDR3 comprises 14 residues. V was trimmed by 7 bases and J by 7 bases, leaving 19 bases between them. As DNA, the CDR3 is TGTGCCAGCACCAGGGGTGGGGGCGCAGGTGGCTACACCTTC. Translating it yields CASTRGGGAGGYTF.

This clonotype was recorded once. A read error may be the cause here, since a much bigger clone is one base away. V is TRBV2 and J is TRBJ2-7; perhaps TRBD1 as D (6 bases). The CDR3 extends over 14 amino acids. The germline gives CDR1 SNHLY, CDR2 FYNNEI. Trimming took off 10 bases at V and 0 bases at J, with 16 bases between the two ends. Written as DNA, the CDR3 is TGTGCCAACAGAAGGGGCAGGGGCTCCTACGAGCAGTACTTC. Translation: CANRRGRGSYEQYF. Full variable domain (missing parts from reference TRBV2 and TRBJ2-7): EPEVTQTPSHQVTQMGQEVILRCVPISNHLYFYWYRQILGQKVEFLVSFYNNEISEKSEIFDDQFSVERPDGSNFTLKIRSTKLEDSAMYFCANRRGRGSYEQYFGPGTRLTVT.

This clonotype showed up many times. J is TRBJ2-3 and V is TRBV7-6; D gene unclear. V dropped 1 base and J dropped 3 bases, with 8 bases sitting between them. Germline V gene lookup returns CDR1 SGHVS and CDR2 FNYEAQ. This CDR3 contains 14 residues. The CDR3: CASSLVGRTDTQYF. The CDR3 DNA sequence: TGTGCCAGCAGCTTAGTAGGCAGGACAGATACGCAGTATTTT.

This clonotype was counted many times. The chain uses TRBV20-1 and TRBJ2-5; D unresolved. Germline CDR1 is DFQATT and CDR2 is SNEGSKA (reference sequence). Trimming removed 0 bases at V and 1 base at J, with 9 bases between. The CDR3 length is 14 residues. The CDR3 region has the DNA TGCAGTGCTAGAGATTTGAGGCGCCAAGAGACCCAGTACTTC. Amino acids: CSARDLRRQETQYF.

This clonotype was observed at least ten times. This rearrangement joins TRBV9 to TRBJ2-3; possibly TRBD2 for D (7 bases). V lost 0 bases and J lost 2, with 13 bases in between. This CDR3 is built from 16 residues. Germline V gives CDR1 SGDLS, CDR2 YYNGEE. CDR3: CASSVEGGGTTDTQYF. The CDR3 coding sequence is TGTGCCAGCAGCGTAGAGGGGGGGGGAACCACAGATACGCAGTATTTT.

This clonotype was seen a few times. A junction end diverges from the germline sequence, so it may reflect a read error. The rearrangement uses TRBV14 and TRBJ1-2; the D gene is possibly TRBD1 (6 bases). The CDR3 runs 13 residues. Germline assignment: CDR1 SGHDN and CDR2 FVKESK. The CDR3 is CASSQGATIPSSF. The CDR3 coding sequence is TGTGCCAGCAGCCAGGGGGCGACGATCCCTAGTTCCTTC.

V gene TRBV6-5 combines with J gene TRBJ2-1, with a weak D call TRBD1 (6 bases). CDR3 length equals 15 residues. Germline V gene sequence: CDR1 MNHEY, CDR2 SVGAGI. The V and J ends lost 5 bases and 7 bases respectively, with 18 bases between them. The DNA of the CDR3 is TGTGCCAGCAGTAAGGGGGTCGTGAGTTGGAATGAGCAGTTCTTC. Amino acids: CASSKGVVSWNEQFF.

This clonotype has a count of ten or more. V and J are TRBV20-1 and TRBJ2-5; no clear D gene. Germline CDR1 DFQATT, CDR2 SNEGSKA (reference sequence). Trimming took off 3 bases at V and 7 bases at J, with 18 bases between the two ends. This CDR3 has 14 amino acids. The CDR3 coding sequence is TGCAGTGCTAGGTCTGGGGTTTTAGCTTCGACCCAGTACTTC. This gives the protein CSARSGVLASTQYF.

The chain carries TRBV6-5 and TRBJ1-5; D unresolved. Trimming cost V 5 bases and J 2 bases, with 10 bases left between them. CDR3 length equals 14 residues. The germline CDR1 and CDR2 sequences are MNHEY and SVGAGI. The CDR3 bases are TGTGCCAGCAGTCGGGAGAGGGGCAATCAGCCCCAGCATTTT. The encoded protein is CASSRERGNQPQHF.

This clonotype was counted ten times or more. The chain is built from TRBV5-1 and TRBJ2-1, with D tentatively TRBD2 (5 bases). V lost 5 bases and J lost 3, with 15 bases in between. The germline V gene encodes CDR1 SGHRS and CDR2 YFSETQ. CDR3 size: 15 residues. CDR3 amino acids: CASRGWGELYNEQFF. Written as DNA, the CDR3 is TGCGCCAGCAGAGGTTGGGGAGAGCTCTACAATGAGCAGTTCTTC. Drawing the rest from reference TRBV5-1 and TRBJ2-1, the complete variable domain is KAGVTQTPRYLIKTRGQQVTLSCSPISGHRSVSWYQQTPGQGLQFLFEYFSETQRNKGNFPGRFSGRQFSNSRSEMNVSTLELGDSALYLCASRGWGELYNEQFFGPGTRLTVL.

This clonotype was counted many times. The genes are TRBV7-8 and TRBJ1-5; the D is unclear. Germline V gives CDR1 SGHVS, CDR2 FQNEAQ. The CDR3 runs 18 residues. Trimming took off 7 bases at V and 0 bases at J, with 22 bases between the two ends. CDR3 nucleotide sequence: TGTGCCAGCACCCCTTTTAGAGGTGGAGGCCATAGCAATCAGCCCCAGCATTTT. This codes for CASTPFRGGGHSNQPQHF.

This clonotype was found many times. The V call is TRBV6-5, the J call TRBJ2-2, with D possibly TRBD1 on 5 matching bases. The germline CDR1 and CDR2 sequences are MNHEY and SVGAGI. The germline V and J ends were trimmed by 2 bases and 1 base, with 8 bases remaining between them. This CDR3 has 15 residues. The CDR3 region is CASSYVGENTGELFF. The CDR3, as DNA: TGTGCCAGCAGTTACGTAGGGGAGAACACCGGGGAGCTGTTTTTT.

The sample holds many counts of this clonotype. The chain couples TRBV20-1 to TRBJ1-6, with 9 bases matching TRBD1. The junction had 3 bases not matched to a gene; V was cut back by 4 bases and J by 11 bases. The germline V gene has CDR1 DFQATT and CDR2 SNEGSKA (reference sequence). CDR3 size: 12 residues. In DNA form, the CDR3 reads TGCAGTGCTACTAACAGGGGGCCACCCCTCCACTTT. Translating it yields CSATNRGPPLHF.

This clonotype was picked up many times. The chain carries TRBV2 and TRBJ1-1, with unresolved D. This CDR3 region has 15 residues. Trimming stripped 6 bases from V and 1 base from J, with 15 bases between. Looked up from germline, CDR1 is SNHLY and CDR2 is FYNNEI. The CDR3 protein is CASRQPLGRNTEAFF. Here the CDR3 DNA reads TGTGCCAGCAGGCAACCTTTAGGCCGGAACACTGAAGCTTTCTTT. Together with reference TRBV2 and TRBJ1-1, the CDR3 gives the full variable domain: EPEVTQTPSHQVTQMGQEVILRCVPISNHLYFYWYRQILGQKVEFLVSFYNNEISEKSEIFDDQFSVERPDGSNFTLKIRSTKLEDSAMYFCASRQPLGRNTEAFFGQGTRLTVV.

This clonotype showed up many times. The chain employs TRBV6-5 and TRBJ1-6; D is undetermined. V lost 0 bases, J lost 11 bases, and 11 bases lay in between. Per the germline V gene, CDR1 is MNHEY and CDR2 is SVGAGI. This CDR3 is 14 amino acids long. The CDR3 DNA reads TGTGCCAGCAGTTACTCTGCCCAGAGACCACCCCTCCACTTT. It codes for CASSYSAQRPPLHF.

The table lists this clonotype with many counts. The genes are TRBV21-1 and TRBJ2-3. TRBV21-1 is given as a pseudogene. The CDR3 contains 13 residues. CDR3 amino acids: CASRRLGADTQYF. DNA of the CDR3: TGTGCCAGCAGACGACTGGGCGCAGATACGCAGTATTTT.

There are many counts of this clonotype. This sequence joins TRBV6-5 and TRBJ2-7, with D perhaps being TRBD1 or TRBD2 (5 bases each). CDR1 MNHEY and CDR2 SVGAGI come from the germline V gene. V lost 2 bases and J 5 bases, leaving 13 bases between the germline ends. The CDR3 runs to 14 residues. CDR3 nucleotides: TGTGCCAGCAGTTACGAGGGGCACCGGGACGAGCAGTACTTC. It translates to CASSYEGHRDEQYF.

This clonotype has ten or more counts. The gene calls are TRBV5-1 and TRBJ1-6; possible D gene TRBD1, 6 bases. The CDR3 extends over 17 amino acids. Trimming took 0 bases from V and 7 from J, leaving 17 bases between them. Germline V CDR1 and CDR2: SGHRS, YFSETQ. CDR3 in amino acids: CASSLGGGGRPNSPLHF. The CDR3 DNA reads TGCGCCAGCAGCTTGGGGGGCGGGGGCCGTCCGAATTCACCCCTCCACTTT.

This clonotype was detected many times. The chain's CDR3 is CASSPSWGIYGYTF. The CDR3 bases are TGTGCCAGCAGCCCCAGTTGGGGGATCTATGGCTACACCTTC. The gene calls are TRBV14 and TRBJ1-2; perhaps TRBD1 as D (5 bases). This CDR3 region has 14 residues. Germline lookup yields CDR1 SGHDN and CDR2 FVKESK. The V end lost 4 bases, the J end lost 4 bases, and 13 bases lay between the germline ends.

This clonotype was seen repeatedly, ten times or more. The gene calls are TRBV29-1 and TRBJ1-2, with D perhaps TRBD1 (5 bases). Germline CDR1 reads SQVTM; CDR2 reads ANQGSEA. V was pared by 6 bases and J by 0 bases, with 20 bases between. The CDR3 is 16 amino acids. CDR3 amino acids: CSVARQPGETNYGYTF. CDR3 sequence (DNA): TGCAGCGTGGCGAGACAACCGGGGGAAACTAACTATGGCTACACCTTC. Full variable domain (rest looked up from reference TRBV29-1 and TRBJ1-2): SAVISQKPSRDICQRGTSLTIQCQVDSQVTMMFWYRQQPGQSLTLIATANQGSEATYESGFVIDKFPISRPNLTFSTLTVSNMSPEDSSIYLCSVARQPGETNYGYTFGSGTRLTVV.